These T cell receptor beta chains were read from a single sample in a study of blood T cell repertoires in COVID-19. Measured with immunoSEQ multiplex PCR; TCRdb has only the in-frame clones, and not every one. The sample lists fewer than 110,000 clones, almost 90% occurring once. The sequencing sample was made of peripheral blood. These TCRs come from a human donor in a cohort sampled during active COVID-19. Both conserved end residues are part of each CDR3. A D gene is named only where the DNA matches it firmly. Clone size is not always given. Where it is, it says once, few, many or a class for expanded clones.

TGCGCCAGCAGCTGGGTAGCGGGAGGGCCTGTTGAGCAGTACTTC	CASSWVAGGPVEQYF	TRBJ2-7	.	TRBV5-1	TRBD2
TGTGCCAGCAGCAAACAGGGTAACACTGAAGCTTTCTTT	CASSKQGNTEAFF	TRBJ1-1	.	TRBV7-3	.
TGCGCCAGCAGCTCCACAGGGATCTATGGCTACACCTTC	CASSSTGIYGYTF	TRBJ1-2	.	TRBV5-1	.
TGTGCCAGCAGCCCAGCCGGGAATAGCAATCAGCCCCAGCATTTT	CASSPAGNSNQPQHF	TRBJ1-5	.	TRBV9	.
TGTGCCAGCAGCGTACAAGCTCTGCCCTATGGCTACACCTTC	CASSVQALPYGYTF	TRBJ1-2	once	TRBV9	.
TGTGCCAGCAGTAGTCAGGGGTATGAGCAGTTCTTC	CASSSQGYEQFF	TRBJ2-1	.	TRBV7-2	.
TGTGCCAGTAGTAAAAAGCAACAGGGTGCCCCCTATGGCTACACCTTC	CASSKKQQGAPYGYTF	TRBJ1-2	.	TRBV19	.
TGCGCCAGCAGCCACCAACTAGGAAGCTCCTACAATGAGCAGTTCTTC	CASSHQLGSSYNEQFF	TRBJ2-1	.	TRBV4-3	.
TGTGCCAGCAGCTTCGGACACATTGTGAATGGCTACACCTTC	CASSFGHIVNGYTF	TRBJ1-2	few	TRBV11-2	.
TGCGCCAGCAGCCTTCTGGGGGCAGGGGGCGCAGATACGCAGTATTTT	CASSLLGAGGADTQYF	TRBJ2-3	.	TRBV4-3	TRBD1
TGTGCCAGCAGACCGGGACAGGGGTCCGGGGAGCTGTTTTTT	CASRPGQGSGELFF	TRBJ2-2	.	TRBV6-4	TRBD1
TGTGCCAGCAGCCAATGGAGGGGTGGGGCCAACGTCCTGACTTTC	CASSQWRGGANVLTF	TRBJ2-6	.	TRBV3-1/TRBV3-2	.
TGTGCCAGCAGCAAAGAAATCGAGGCGGCCCCCTATGGCTACACCTTC	CASSKEIEAAPYGYTF	TRBJ1-2	.	TRBV21-1	.
TGTGCCAGCTCACTCCGGGAAAACTCCTACGAGCAGTACTTC	CASSLRENSYEQYF	TRBJ2-7	once	TRBV18	.
TGTGCCAGCAGCGCTAATACAGGGGGCCAAGAGACCCAGTACTTC	CASSANTGGQETQYF	TRBJ2-5	.	TRBV9	TRBD1
TGTGCCAGTAGTATGTGGCGAACTAGGTCCTCCAAAAACATTCAGTACTTC	CASSMWRTRSSKNIQYF	TRBJ2-4	few	TRBV19	.
TGTGCCAGCGGTATGCTCGGGGGCACCGGGGAGCTGTTTTTT	CASGMLGGTGELFF	TRBJ2-2	once	TRBV2	.
TGTGCCAGCAGCGCCGACAGGGCGAGGAACACCGGGGAGCTGTTTTTT	CASSADRARNTGELFF	TRBJ2-2	.	TRBV5-8	TRBD1
TGTGCCAGCACCTTCCTTTTCTCAGGGCAGCCCCAGCATTTT	CASTFLFSGQPQHF	TRBJ1-5	.	TRBV7-2	.
TGTGCCAGCACCCCCTGGACAGGGGGGAGCACTGAAGCTTTCTTT	CASTPWTGGSTEAFF	TRBJ1-1	.	TRBV5-6	TRBD1
TGTGCCAGTAGTCCCGGACAGGGGAGGAACACTGAAGCTTTCTTT	CASSPGQGRNTEAFF	TRBJ1-1	.	TRBV19	TRBD1
TGTGCCAGCAGCTTAAGGGACAGGGGGAATTCACCCCTCCACTTT	CASSLRDRGNSPLHF	TRBJ1-6	.	TRBV7-2	TRBD1
TGTGCCAGCAGCCTACCCGCGTTAGGACAGGGGATCGGAAACACCATATATTTT	CASSLPALGQGIGNTIYF	TRBJ1-3	.	TRBV7-9	TRBD1